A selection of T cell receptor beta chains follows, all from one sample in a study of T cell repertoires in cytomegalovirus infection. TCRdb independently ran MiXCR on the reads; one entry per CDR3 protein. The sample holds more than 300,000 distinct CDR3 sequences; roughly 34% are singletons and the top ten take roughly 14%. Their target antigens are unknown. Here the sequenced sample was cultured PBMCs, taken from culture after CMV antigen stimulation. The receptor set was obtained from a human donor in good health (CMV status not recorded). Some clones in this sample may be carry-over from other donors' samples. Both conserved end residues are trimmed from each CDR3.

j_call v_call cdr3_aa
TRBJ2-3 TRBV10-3 AISDLGRAGPTDTQY
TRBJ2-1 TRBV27 ASTPFFSGFYNEQF
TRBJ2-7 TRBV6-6 ASRAGLADSYEQY
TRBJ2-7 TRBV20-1 SAWASGSVYEQY
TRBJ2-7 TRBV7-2 ASSQVGTGGYEQY
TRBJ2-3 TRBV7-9 ASSSRREELPQY
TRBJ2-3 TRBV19 ASSPIPGLGADTQY
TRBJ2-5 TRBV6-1 ASSYLGRSQETQY
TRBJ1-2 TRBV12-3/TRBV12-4 ASSPRGGIGYT
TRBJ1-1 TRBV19 ASSPRSTEAF
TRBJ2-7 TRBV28 ASSPPEDEQY
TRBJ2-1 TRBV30 AWRTGESYNEQF
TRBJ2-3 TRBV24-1 ATSADGWADTQY
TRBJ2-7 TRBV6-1 ASSGLYEQY
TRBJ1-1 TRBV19 ASRSVGGNTEAF
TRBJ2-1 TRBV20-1 SARDPANNELYVQF
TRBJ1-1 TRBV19 ASSVFRRGSNTEAF
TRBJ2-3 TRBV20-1 SARDQPSGSTDTQY
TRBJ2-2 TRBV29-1 SVEPHTGELF
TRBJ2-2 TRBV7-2 ASSSTTNTGELF
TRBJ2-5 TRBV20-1 SARRLAGSQETQY
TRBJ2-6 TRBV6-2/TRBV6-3 ASSSPRANVLT
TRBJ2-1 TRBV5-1 ASSLANEQF
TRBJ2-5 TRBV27 ASSFSGLAGETQY
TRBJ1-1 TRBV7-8 ASSLVRPTGRITEAF
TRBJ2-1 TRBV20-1 SASHWRSYNEQF
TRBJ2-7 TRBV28 ASTQTGRDYEQY
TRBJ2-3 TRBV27 ASSSIRLAGDPDTQY
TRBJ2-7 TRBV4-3 ASSQERQLSYEQY
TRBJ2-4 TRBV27 ASGLPGRLAKNIQY
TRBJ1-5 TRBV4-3 ASSQDLGGQPQH
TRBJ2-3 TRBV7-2 ASSLGVAGGTDTQY
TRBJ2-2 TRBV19 ASSMKGGFQDGELF
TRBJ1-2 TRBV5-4 ASSLEGRGNYGYT
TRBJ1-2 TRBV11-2 ASSPQGAGGYT
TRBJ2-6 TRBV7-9 ASSSIRDRGPGANVLT
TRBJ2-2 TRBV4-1 ASSQDWGAGELF
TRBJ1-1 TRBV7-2 ASSLKSSATEAF
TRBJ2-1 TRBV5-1 ASSLTQGNNEQF
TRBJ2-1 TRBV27 ASSPTRQGRNEQF
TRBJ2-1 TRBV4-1 ASSHPAVGGRGNEQF